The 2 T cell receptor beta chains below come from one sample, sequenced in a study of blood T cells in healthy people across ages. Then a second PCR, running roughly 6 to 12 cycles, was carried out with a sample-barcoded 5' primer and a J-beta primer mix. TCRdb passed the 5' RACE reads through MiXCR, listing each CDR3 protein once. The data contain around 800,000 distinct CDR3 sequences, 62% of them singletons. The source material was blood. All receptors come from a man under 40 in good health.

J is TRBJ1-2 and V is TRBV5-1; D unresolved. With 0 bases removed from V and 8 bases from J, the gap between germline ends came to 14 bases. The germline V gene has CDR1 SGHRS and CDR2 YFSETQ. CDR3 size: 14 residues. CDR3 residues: CASSLEPRPGGYTF. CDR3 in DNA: TGCGCCAGCAGCTTGGAACCGCGGCCGGGGGGCTACACCTTC.

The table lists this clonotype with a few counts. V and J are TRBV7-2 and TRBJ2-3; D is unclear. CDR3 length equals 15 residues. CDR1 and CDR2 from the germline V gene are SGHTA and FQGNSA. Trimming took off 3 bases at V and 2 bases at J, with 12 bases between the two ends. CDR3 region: CASSFGNGITDTQYF. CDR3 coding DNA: TGTGCCAGCAGCTTCGGAAACGGAATCACAGATACGCAGTATTTT.